This T cell receptor beta chain was identified in a study of CD8 T cells in ankylosing spondylitis. Whole-study findings and limits: Certain motif variants had earlier appeared in reactive arthritis synovial fluid and blood. CD8+ disease-linked clones were present at relatively low frequencies in blood. Typical of ankylosing spondylitis blood, it appeared, was a TCR beta motif of about eight highly homologous variants.

As the method for making TCR beta libraries, quantitative 5'-RACE with molecular barcodes was used. Each CDR3 protein gets one entry after TCRdb re-called the 5' RACE reads with MiXCR. The data contain some 130,000 distinct CDR3 sequences, 15% to 20% of them seen just once; the ten biggest clones take up roughly a third. Comments on this clonotype: Antigen specificity is unknown.

Trimming cost V 4 bases and J 6 bases, with 12 bases left between them. CDR3 length: 13 residues. Sequenced sample: blood, either unsorted or a sorted T cell fraction (not recorded which). The chain couples TRBV12-3 or TRBV12-4 to TRBJ1-2, with D possibly TRBD1 on 5 matching bases. This TCR came from a male donor with ankylosing spondylitis. In nucleotides, the CDR3 is TGTGCCAGCAGTTCCGGCAGGGTGCATGGCTACACCTTC. This sequence encodes CASSSGRVHGYTF.